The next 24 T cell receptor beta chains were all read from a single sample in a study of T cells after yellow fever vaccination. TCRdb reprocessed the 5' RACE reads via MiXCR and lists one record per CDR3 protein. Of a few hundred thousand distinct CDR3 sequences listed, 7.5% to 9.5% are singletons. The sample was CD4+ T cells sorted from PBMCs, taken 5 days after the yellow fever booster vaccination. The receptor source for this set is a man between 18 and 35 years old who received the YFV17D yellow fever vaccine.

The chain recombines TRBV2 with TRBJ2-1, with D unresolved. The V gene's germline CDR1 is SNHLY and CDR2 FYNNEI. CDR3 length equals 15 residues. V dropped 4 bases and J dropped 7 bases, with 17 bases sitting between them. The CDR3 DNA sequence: TGTGCCAGCAGTGGAGATACCTTATTACGGAATGAGCAGTTCTTC. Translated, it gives CASSGDTLLRNEQFF.

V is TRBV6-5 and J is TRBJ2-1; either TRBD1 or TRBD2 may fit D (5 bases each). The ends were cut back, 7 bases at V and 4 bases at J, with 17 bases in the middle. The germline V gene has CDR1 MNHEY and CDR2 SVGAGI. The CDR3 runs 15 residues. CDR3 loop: CASTRDLPGYNEQFF. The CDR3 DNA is TGTGCCAGCACTAGGGACCTCCCGGGGTACAATGAGCAGTTCTTC.

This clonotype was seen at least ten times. Written as DNA, the CDR3 is TGCGCCAGCAGCCGAGACAGGGGCTCCTACAATGAGCAGTTCTTC. Its protein product is CASSRDRGSYNEQFF. This chain connects TRBV4-3 to TRBJ2-1; 8 bases align to TRBD1. CDR1 LGHNA and CDR2 YSLEER come from the germline V gene. V shed 4 bases, J shed 0 bases, and the junction held 2 bases outside the gene matches. The CDR3 has 15 residues.

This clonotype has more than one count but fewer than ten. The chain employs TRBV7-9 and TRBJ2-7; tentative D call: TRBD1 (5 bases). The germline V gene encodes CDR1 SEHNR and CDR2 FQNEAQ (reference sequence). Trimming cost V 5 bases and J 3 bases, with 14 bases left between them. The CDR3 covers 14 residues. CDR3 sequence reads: CASSKDTLIYEQYF. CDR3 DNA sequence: TGTGCCAGCAGCAAGGACACGCTGATCTACGAGCAGTACTTC. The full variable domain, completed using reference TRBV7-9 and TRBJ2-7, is DTGVSQNPRHKITKRGQNVTFRCDPISEHNRLYWYRQTLGQGPEFLTYFQNEAQLEKSRLLSDRFSAERPKGSFSTLEIQRTEQGDSAMYLCASSKDTLIYEQYFGPGTRLTVT.

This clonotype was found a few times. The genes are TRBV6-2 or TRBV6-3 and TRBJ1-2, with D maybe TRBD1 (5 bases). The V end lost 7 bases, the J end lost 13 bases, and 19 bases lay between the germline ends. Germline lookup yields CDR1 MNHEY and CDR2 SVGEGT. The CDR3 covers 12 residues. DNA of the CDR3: TGTGCCAGCAATTGGGGGGGACTGCGGCGCACCTTC. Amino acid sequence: CASNWGGLRRTF.

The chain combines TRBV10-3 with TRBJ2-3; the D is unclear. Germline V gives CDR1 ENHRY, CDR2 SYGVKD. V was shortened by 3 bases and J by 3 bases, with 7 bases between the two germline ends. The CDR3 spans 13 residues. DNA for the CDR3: TGTGCCATCAGTGAAGTGGGGACAGATACGCAGTATTTT. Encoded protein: CAISEVGTDTQYF.

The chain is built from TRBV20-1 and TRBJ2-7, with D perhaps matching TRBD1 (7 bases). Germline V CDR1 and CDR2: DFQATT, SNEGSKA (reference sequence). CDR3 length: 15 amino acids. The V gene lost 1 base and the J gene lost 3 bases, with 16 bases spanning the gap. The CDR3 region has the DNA TGCAGTGCTAGAGGGGGGAGGACAGGCAACTACGAGCAGTACGTC. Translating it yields CSARGGRTGNYEQYV.

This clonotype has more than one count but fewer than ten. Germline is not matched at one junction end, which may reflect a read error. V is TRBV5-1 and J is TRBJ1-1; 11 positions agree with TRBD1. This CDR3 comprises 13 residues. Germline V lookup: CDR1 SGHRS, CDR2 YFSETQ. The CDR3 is CASSAGTGGSALF. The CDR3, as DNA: TGCGCCAGCAGCGCGGGGACAGGGGGTAGTGCTCTCTTT.

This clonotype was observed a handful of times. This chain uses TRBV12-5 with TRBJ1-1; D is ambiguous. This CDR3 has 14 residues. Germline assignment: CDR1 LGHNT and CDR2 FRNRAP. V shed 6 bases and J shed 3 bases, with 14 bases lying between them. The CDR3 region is CASGHSWGDTEAFF. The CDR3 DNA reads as TGTGCTAGTGGCCATTCTTGGGGAGACACTGAAGCTTTCTTT.

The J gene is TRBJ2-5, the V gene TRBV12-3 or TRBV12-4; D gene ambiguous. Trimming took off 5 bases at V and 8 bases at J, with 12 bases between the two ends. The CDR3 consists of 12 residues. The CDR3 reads CASSESPVTQYF. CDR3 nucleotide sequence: TGTGCCAGCAGTGAGTCCCCTGTTACCCAGTACTTC.

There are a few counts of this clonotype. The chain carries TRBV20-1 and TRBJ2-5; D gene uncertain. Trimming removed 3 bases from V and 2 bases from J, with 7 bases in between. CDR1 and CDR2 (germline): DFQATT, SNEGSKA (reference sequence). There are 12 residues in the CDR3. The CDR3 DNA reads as TGCAGTGCTAGCCTGGGACAAGAGACCCAGTACTTC. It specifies CSASLGQETQYF.

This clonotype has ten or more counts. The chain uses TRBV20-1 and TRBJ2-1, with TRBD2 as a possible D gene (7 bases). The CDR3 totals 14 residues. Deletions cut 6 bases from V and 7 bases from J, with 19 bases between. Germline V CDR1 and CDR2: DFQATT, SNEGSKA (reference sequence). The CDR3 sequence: CSAPRGGALNEQFF. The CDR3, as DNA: TGCAGTGCCCCGAGGGGGGGGGCCTTGAATGAGCAGTTCTTC.

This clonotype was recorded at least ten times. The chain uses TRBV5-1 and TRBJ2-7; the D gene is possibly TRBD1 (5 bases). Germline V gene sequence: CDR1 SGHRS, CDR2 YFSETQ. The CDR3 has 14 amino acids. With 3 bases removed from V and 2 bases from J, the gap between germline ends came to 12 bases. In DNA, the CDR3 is TGCGCCAGCAGCTCCGGACCAGGGACCTACGAGCAGTACGTC. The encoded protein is CASSSGPGTYEQYV.

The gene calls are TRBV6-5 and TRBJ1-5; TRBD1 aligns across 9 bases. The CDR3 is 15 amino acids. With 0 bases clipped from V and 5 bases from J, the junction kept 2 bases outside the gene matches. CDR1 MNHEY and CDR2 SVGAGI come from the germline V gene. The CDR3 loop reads CASSYSTGGDQPQHF. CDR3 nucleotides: TGTGCCAGCAGTTACTCGACAGGGGGTGATCAGCCCCAGCATTTT.

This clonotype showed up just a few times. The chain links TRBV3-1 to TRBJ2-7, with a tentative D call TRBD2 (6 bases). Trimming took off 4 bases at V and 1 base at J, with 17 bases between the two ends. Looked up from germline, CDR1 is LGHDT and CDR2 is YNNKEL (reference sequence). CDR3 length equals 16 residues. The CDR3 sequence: CASSPGGATWSYEQYF. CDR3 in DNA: TGTGCCAGCAGCCCAGGCGGGGCCACCTGGTCCTACGAGCAGTACTTC.

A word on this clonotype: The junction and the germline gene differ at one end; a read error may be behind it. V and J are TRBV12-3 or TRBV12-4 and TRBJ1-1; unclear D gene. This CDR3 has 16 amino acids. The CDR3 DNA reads TGTGCCAGCAGTTCCGCCGGTCTGTTGCCCCACCAAAAAGTTAAATTT. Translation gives CASSSAGLLPHQKVKF.

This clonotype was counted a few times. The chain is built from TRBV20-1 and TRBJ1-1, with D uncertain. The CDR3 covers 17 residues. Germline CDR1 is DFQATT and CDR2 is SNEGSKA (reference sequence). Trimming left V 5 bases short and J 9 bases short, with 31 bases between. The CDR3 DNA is TGCAGTGCTCGTCCCCAACTTTTTGGGAACGAACTTTCGAAAGCTTTCTTT. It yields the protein CSARPQLFGNELSKAFF.

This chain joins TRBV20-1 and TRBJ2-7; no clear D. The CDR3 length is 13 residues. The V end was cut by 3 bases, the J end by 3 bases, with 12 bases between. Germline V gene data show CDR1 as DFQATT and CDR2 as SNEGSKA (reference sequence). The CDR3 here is CSASTPADYEQYV. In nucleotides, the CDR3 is TGCAGTGCTAGTACTCCAGCCGACTACGAGCAGTACGTC.

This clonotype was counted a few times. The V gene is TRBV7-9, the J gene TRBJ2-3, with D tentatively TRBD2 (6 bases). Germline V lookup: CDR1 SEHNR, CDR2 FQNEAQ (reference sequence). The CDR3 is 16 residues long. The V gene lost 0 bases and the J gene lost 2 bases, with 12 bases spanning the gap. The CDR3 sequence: CASSLAWGGDTDTQYF. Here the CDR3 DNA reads TGTGCCAGCAGCTTAGCGTGGGGCGGGGACACAGATACGCAGTATTTT.

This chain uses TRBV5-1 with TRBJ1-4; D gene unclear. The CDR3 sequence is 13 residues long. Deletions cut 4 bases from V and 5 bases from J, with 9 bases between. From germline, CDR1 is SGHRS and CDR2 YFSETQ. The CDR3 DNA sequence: TGCGCCAGCAGCACCGGCCGAAATGAAAAACTGTTTTTT. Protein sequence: CASSTGRNEKLFF.

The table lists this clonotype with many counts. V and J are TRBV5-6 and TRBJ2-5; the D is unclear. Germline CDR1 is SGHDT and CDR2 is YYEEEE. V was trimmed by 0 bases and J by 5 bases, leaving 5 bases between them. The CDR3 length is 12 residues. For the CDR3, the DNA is TGTGCCAGCAGCTTGGAGTCGGAGACCCAGTACTTC. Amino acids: CASSLESETQYF.

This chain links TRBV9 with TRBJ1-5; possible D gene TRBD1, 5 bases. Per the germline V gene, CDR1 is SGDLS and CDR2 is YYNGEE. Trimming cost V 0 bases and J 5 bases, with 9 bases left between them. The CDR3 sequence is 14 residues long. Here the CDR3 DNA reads TGTGCCAGCAGCGTAGATGGGGCCCATCAGCCCCAGCATTTT. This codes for CASSVDGAHQPQHF.

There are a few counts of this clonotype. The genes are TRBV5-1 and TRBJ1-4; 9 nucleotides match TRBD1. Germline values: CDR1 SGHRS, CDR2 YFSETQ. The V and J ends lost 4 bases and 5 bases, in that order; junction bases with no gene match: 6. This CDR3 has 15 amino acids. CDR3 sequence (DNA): TGCGCCAGCAGCCCCGGGGGGACAGGGAATGAAAAACTGTTTTTT. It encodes CASSPGGTGNEKLFF.

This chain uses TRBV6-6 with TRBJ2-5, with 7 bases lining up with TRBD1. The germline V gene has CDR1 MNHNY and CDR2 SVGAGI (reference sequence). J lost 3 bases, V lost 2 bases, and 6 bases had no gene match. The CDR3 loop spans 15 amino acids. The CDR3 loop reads CASSYQSTGKETQYF. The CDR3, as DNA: TGTGCCAGCAGTTACCAATCGACAGGGAAAGAGACCCAGTACTTC.